These T cell receptor beta chains were read from a single sample in a study of cytomegalovirus exposure and HLA in healthy donors. Some clones are missing from TCRdb's copy, which holds only in-frame ones; the method was immunoSEQ multiplex PCR. The profile covers some 200,000 clones, with approximately 79% appearing a single time and approximately 1.5% taken by the ten largest. The sample consisted of PBMCs. The receptors were gathered from a man aged 45 to 65 in good health and CMV-seronegative. Both conserved end residues are part of each CDR3. D genes are given only for firm matches. Clone size, where shown, is once, few, many, or a class for clones that have expanded.

abundance	d_gene	v_gene	j_gene	CDR3aa	CDR3nt
.	.	TRBV11-3	TRBJ2-5	CASSVIQGQETQYF	TGTGCCAGCAGCGTTATACAGGGACAAGAGACCCAGTACTTC
.	TRBD2	TRBV30	TRBJ2-1	CAWRSSRGGLSYNEQFF	TGTGCCTGGAGATCCTCCCGGGGGGGCCTTTCCTACAATGAGCAGTTCTTC
.	.	TRBV5-5	TRBJ2-5	CASSLAVGAQETQYF	TGTGCCAGCAGCTTGGCCGTAGGAGCCCAAGAGACCCAGTACTTC
.	.	TRBV27	TRBJ1-1	CASSLSPGQNTEAFF	TGTGCCAGCAGTTTATCACCGGGACAAAACACTGAAGCTTTCTTT
.	TRBD2	TRBV6-5	TRBJ2-1	CASSYWGGRRNEQFF	TGTGCCAGCAGTTATTGGGGCGGGAGGCGCAATGAGCAGTTCTTC
.	.	TRBV27	TRBJ2-1	CASSLVGGSYNEQFF	TGTGCCAGCAGTTTAGTGGGAGGCTCCTACAATGAGCAGTTCTTC
.	.	TRBV5-1	TRBJ1-1	CASRLDGGVNTEAFF	TGCGCCAGCAGACTGGATGGAGGGGTGAACACTGAAGCTTTCTTT
.	.	TRBV5-1	TRBJ2-1	CASSPSTEFSYNEQFF	TGCGCCAGCAGCCCTTCGACAGAATTCTCCTACAATGAGCAGTTCTTC
.	.	TRBV4-2	TRBJ1-4	CASSQVQGWALFF	TGTGCCAGCAGCCAGGTACAAGGTTGGGCTTTGTTTTTT
.	TRBD1	TRBV12-5	TRBJ1-5	CASGLFLETGRSNQPQHF	TGTGCTAGTGGTTTGTTCCTCGAGACAGGGCGTAGCAATCAGCCCCAGCATTTT
.	.	TRBV6-1	TRBJ2-1	CASRVTQTGQGFF	TGTGCCAGCAGAGTAACTCAAACGGGACAAGGATTCTTC
once	TRBD2	TRBV5-4	TRBJ2-2	CASGRVAGVADGELFF	TGTGCCAGTGGTCGGGTGGCGGGAGTAGCGGACGGGGAGCTGTTTTTT
.	.	TRBV25-1	TRBJ2-7	CASSGHLSYEQYF	TGTGCCAGTTCCGGACACCTCTCCTACGAGCAGTACTTC
.	TRBD2	TRBV5-4	TRBJ2-7	CASSLDRGRGVREQYF	TGTGCCAGCAGCTTGGATCGCGGGCGGGGGGTGAGGGAGCAGTACTTC
.	.	TRBV18	TRBJ2-5	CASSGEGGETQYF	TGTGCCAGCTCCGGGGAAGGTGGGGAGACCCAGTACTTC
.	TRBD2	TRBV18	TRBJ2-7	CASSPWGLAASYEQYF	TGTGCCAGCTCACCATGGGGACTAGCGGCTTCCTACGAGCAGTACTTC
.	TRBD2	TRBV5-1	TRBJ2-7	CASSLFLAGGNNEQYF	TGCGCCAGCAGCTTGTTTCTAGCGGGAGGGAATAACGAGCAGTACTTC
few	TRBD2	TRBV6-1	TRBJ2-5	CASSELAGGPETQYF	TGTGCCAGCAGTGAACTAGCGGGAGGGCCAGAGACCCAGTACTTC
.	TRBD2	TRBV4-1	TRBJ2-7	CASSQGLAGVTYEQYF	TGCGCCAGCAGCCAAGGGCTAGCGGGAGTTACCTACGAGCAGTACTTC
once	.	TRBV2	TRBJ1-2	CASSVEGVGYGYTF	TGTGCCAGCAGTGTGGAGGGAGTAGGCTATGGCTACACCTTC
.	.	TRBV7-3	TRBJ2-1	CASSLGASEQFF	TGTGCCAGCAGCTTAGGGGCGTCTGAGCAGTTCTTC
.	.	TRBV7-6	TRBJ2-1	CASSSRVGGYSTDEQFF	TGTGCCAGCAGCTCAAGGGTCGGAGGGTACTCTACAGATGAGCAGTTCTTC
.	.	TRBV10-2	TRBJ1-2	CASGSQANYGYTF	TGCGCCAGCGGATCTCAGGCGAACTATGGCTACACCTTC
.	TRBD1	TRBV18	TRBJ2-7	CASSPWDSSYEQYF	TGTGCCAGCTCACCTTGGGACAGCTCCTACGAGCAGTACTTC
once	.	TRBV6-5	TRBJ1-1	CASSPPGRVNTEAFF	TGTGCCAGCAGCCCCCCAGGCAGGGTGAACACTGAAGCTTTCTTT
.	.	TRBV5-4	TRBJ1-1	CASSLAVGDTEAFF	TGTGCCAGCAGCTTGGCCGTAGGGGATACTGAAGCTTTCTTT
.	TRBD2	TRBV7-8	TRBJ2-7	CASGGLAGWYEQYF	TGTGCCAGCGGGGGACTAGCGGGATGGTACGAGCAGTACTTC
.	TRBD1	TRBV28	TRBJ1-1	CASRPPGGQTEAFF	TGTGCCAGCAGACCCCCAGGGGGCCAGACTGAAGCTTTCTTT
.	TRBD2	TRBV27	TRBJ2-5	CASSSWTSGRHQETQYF	TGTGCCAGCAGTTCCTGGACTAGCGGGAGGCACCAAGAGACCCAGTACTTC
.	.	TRBV19	TRBJ2-3	CASSIRAERADTQYF	TGTGCCAGTAGTATAAGGGCCGAGCGGGCAGATACGCAGTATTTT
.	TRBD1	TRBV9	TRBJ2-2	CASSVISAGGAGELFF	TGTGCCAGCAGCGTAATTAGTGCAGGGGGAGCCGGGGAGCTGTTTTTT
.	TRBD1	TRBV9	TRBJ2-5	CASSGYYRGETQYF	TGTGCCAGCAGCGGTTATTACAGGGGAGAGACCCAGTACTTC
.	.	TRBV5-1	TRBJ2-5	CASSLGADYGETQYF	TGCGCCAGCAGCTTAGGCGCAGACTACGGAGAGACCCAGTACTTC
few	TRBD2	TRBV11-1	TRBJ2-7	CASSSHRTSGSFNYEQYF	TGTGCCAGCAGCTCCCATCGGACTAGCGGGAGCTTTAACTACGAGCAGTACTTC
.	.	TRBV7-2	TRBJ1-2	CASSSTVTNYGYTF	TGTGCCAGCAGCTCGACAGTTACTAACTATGGCTACACCTTC
.	.	TRBV28	TRBJ1-1	CASSFRGSEAFF	TGTGCCAGCAGTTTTAGAGGGTCTGAAGCTTTCTTT
.	TRBD1	TRBV30	TRBJ2-5	CAWSVLTGQETQYF	TGTGCCTGGAGTGTACTGACAGGGCAAGAGACCCAGTACTTC
.	TRBD1	TRBV30	TRBJ1-6	CAWRGPGQGMFSPLHF	TGTGCCTGGAGGGGACCGGGACAGGGGATGTTTTCACCCCTCCACTTT
few	.	TRBV30	TRBJ1-3	CAWTRFSGNTIYF	TGTGCCTGGACGCGGTTCTCTGGAAACACCATATATTTT
.	.	TRBV29-1	TRBJ2-6	CSATGLSGANVLTF	TGCAGCGCGACAGGCCTCTCTGGGGCCAACGTCCTGACTTTC
.	TRBD2	TRBV5-1	TRBJ2-5	CASTAGGPGETQYF	TGCGCCAGCACAGCGGGAGGGCCCGGAGAGACCCAGTACTTC
once	.	TRBV7-9	TRBJ2-2	CSSSFIGGSLTGELFF	TGTTCCAGCAGCTTTATTGGAGGTAGTCTCACCGGGGAGCTGTTTTTT
.	.	TRBV9	TRBJ1-1	CASSVASQHMNTEAFF	TGTGCCAGCAGCGTAGCTAGCCAGCACATGAACACTGAAGCTTTCTTT
few	TRBD2	TRBV23-1	TRBJ2-1	CASSQSCGGLKEQFF	TGCGCCAGCAGTCAATCGTGCGGGGGGTTAAAGGAGCAGTTCTTC
.	.	TRBV28	TRBJ2-2	CASSTSLGGRSTGELFF	TGTGCCAGCAGCACTAGTCTGGGCGGACGGAGCACCGGGGAGCTGTTTTTT
once	.	TRBV7-9	TRBJ2-7	CSSSLGSYEQYF	TGTTCCAGCAGCTTAGGGAGTTACGAGCAGTACTTC
.	TRBD1	TRBV2	TRBJ1-5	CASSEKQGSNQPQHF	TGTGCCAGCAGTGAGAAACAGGGGAGCAATCAGCCCCAGCATTTT
few	TRBD2	TRBV9	TRBJ2-1	CASSVSGGDEQFF	TGTGCCAGCAGCGTTTCTGGGGGGGATGAGCAGTTCTTC
.	TRBD1	TRBV19	TRBJ1-1	CASSILRTGGGMNTEAFF	TGTGCCAGTAGTATCCTTAGGACAGGGGGCGGCATGAACACTGAAGCTTTCTTT
.	.	TRBV15	TRBJ2-2	CATSRDRGTNTGELFF	TGTGCCACCAGCAGAGATAGGGGAACGAACACCGGGGAGCTGTTTTTT
.	TRBD1	TRBV9	TRBJ2-5	CASSSRTGLETQYF	TGTGCCAGCAGCTCCCGGACAGGTCTAGAGACCCAGTACTTC
.	TRBD2	TRBV30	TRBJ2-5	CAWTGGRQETQYF	TGTGCCTGGACGGGAGGCCGTCAAGAGACCCAGTACTTC